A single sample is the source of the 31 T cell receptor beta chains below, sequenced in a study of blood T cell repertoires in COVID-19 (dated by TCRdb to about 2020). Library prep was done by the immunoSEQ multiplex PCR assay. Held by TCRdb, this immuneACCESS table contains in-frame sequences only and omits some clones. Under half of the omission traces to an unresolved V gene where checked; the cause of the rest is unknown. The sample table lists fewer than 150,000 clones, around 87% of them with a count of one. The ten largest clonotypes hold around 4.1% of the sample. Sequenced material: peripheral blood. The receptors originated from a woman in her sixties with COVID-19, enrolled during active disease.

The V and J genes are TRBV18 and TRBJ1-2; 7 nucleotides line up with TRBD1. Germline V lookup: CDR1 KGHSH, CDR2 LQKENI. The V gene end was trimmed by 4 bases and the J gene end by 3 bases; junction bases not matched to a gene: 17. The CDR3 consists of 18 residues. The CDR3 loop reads CASSRSPPRGESHYGYTF. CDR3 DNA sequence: TGTGCCAGCTCACGAAGTCCACCCAGGGGGGAGTCGCACTATGGCTACACCTTC.

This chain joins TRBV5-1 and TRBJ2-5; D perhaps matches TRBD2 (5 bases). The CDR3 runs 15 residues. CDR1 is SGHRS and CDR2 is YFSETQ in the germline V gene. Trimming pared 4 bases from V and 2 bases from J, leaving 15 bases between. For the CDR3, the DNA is TGCGCCAGCAGCCCCTATAAGCGGCTACAAGAGACCCAGTACTTC. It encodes CASSPYKRLQETQYF.

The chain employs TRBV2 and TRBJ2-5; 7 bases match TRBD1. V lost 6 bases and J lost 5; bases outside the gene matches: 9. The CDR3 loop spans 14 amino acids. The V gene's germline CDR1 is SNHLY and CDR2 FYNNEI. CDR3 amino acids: CASRGTESLETQYF. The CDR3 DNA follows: TGTGCCAGCAGGGGGACAGAGTCACTGGAGACCCAGTACTTC. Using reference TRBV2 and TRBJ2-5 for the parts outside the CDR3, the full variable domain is EPEVTQTPSHQVTQMGQEVILRCVPISNHLYFYWYRQILGQKVEFLVSFYNNEISEKSEIFDDQFSVERPDGSNFTLKIRSTKLEDSAMYFCASRGTESLETQYFGPGTRLLVL.

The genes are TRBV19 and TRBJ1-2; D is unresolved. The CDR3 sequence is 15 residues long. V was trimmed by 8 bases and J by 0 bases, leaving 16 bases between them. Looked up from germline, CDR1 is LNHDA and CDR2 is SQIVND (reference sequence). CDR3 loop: CASPDPRESNYGYTF. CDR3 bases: TGTGCCAGTCCGGACCCGAGGGAATCTAACTATGGCTACACCTTC.

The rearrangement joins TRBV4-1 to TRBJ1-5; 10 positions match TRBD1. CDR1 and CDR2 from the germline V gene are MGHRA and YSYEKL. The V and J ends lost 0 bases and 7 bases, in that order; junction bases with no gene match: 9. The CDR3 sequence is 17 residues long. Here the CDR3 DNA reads TGCGCCAGCAGCCAAGATTTCTCGGGACAGGGGTCGCAGCCCCAGCATTTT. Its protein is CASSQDFSGQGSQPQHF.

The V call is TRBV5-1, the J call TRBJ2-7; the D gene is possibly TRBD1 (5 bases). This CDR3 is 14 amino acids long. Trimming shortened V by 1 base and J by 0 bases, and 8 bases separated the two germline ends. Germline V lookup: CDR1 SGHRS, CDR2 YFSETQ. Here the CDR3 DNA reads TGCGCCAGCAGCTTGTCCAGGGACTCCTACGAGCAGTACTTC. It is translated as CASSLSRDSYEQYF.

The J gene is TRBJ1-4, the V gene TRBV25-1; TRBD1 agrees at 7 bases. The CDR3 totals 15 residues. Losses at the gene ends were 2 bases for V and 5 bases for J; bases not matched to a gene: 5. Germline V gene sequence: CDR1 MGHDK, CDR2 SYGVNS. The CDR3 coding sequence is TGTGCCAGCAGTGAACCGGGACAGAGGAATGAAAAACTGTTTTTT. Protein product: CASSEPGQRNEKLFF.

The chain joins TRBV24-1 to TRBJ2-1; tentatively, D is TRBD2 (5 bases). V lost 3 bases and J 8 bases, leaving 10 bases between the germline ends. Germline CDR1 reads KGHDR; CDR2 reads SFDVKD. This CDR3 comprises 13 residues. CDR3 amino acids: CATSDGLKDEQFF. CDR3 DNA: TGTGCCACCAGTGATGGACTGAAGGATGAGCAGTTCTTC.

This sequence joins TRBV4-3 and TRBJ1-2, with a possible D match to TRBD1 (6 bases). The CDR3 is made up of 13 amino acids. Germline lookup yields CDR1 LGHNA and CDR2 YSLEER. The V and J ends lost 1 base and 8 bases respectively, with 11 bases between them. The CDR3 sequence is CASSQATGNGYTF. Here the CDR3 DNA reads TGCGCCAGCAGCCAAGCAACAGGGAACGGCTACACCTTC.

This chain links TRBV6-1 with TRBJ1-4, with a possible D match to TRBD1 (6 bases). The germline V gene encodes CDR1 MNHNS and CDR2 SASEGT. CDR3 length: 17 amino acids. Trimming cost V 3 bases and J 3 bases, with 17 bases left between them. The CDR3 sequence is CASSDRGRGMANEKLFF. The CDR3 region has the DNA TGTGCCAGCAGTGACAGGGGCAGGGGTATGGCTAATGAAAAACTGTTTTTT.

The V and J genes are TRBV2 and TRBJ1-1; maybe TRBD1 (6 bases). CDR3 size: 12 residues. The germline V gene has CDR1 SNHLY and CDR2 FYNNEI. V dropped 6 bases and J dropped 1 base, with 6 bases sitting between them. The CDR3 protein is CASRGQNTEAFF. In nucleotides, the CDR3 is TGTGCCAGCAGGGGACAGAACACTGAAGCTTTCTTT.

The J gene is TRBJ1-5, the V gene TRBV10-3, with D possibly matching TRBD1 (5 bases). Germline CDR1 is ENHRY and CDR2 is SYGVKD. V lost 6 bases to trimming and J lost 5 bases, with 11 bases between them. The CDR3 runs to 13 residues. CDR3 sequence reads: CAISPTDYQPQHF. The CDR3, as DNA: TGTGCCATCAGCCCGACAGACTATCAGCCCCAGCATTTT.

The CDR3 sequence: CASRTGNTEAFF. The CDR3 coding sequence is TGCGCCAGCAGGACTGGGAACACTGAAGCTTTCTTT. The chain uses TRBV4-3 and TRBJ1-1; D call uncertain. The CDR3 runs to 12 residues. The germline gives CDR1 LGHNA, CDR2 YSLEER. Trimming pared 6 bases from V and 1 base from J, leaving 6 bases between.

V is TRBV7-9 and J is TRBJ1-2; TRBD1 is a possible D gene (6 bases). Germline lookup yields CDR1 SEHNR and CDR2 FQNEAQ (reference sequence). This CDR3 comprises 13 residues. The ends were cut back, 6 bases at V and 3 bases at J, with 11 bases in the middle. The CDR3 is CASSRDTDYGYTF. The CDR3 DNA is TGTGCCAGCAGTCGGGACACCGACTATGGCTACACCTTC.

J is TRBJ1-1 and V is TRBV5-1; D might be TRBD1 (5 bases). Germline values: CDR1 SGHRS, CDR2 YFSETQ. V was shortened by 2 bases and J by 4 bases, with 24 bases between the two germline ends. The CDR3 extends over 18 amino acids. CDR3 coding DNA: TGCGCCAGCAGCTTTACGGCGCTGGCAGGGAGGCAGATCACTGAAGCTTTCTTT. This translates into CASSFTALAGRQITEAFF.

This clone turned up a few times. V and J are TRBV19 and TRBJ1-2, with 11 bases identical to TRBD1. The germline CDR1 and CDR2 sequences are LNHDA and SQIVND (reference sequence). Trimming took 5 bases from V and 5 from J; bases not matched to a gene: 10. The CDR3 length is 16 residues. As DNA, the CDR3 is TGTGCCAGTAGTTCTCCAGGGACAGGGGGAGTATATGGCTACACCTTC. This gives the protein CASSSPGTGGVYGYTF.

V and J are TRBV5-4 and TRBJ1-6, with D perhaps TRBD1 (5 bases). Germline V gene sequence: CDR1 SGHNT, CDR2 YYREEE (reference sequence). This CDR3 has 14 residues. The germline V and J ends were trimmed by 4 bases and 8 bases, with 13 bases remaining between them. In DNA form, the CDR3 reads TGTGCCAGCAGCCTGCCGGGGGACCATTCACCCCTCCACTTT. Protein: CASSLPGDHSPLHF.

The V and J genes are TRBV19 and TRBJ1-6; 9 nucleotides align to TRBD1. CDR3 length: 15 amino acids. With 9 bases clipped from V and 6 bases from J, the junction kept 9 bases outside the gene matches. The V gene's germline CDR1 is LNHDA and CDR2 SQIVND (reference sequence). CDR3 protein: CASTGGAAPNSPLHF. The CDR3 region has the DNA TGTGCCAGCACAGGGGGCGCAGCCCCTAATTCACCCCTCCACTTT.

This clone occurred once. CDR3 bases: TGTGCCAGCAGCTTAGGCAGGGGAGGGTCCTACGAGCAGTACTTC. As protein: CASSLGRGGSYEQYF. The chain carries TRBV11-1 and TRBJ2-7; weak D call: TRBD2 (7 bases). The CDR3 length is 15 residues. Per the germline V gene, CDR1 is SGHAT and CDR2 is FQDESV (reference sequence). V dropped 1 base and J dropped 1 base, with 11 bases sitting between them.

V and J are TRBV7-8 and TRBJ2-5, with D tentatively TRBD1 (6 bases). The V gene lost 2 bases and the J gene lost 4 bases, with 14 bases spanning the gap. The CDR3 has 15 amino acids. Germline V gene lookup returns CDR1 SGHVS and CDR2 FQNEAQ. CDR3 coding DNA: TGTGCCAGCAGCTTAAGCAGGGGCGAGGGAGAGACCCAGTACTTC. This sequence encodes CASSLSRGEGETQYF.

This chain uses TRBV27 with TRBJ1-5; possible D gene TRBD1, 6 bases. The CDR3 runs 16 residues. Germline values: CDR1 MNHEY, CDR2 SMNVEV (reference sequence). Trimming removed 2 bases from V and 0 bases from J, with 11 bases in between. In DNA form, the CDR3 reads TGTGCCAGCAGTTTAGGGACACCCGATAGCAATCAGCCCCAGCATTTT. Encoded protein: CASSLGTPDSNQPQHF.

CDR3 in DNA: TGTGCCAGCAGTTACTTTCTGGGCAGATCGAACACTGAAGCTTTCTTT. Translating gives CASSYFLGRSNTEAFF. This chain links TRBV6-2 or TRBV6-3 with TRBJ1-1, with D hard to call. This CDR3 comprises 16 residues. Trimming took 1 base from V and 1 from J, leaving 13 bases between them. Germline CDR1 reads MNHEY; CDR2 reads SVGEGT.

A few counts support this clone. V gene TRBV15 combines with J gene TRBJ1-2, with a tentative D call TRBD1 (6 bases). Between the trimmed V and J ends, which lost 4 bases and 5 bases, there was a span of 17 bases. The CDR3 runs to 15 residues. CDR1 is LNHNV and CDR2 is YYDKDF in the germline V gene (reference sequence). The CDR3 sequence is CATSTRDTPVYGYTF. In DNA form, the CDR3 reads TGTGCCACCAGCACCCGGGACACACCAGTTTATGGCTACACCTTC.

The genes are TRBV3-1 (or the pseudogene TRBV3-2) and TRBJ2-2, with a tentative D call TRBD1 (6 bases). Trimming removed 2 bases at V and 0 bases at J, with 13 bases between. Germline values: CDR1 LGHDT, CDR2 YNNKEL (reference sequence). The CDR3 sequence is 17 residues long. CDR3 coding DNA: TGTGCCAGCAGCCAACCCACAGGGAGATCGAACACCGGGGAGCTGTTTTTT. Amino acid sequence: CASSQPTGRSNTGELFF.

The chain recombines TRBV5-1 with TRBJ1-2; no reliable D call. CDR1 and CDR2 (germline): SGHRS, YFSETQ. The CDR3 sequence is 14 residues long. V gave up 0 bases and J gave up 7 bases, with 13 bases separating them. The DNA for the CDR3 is TGCGCCAGCAGCTTGGACTTAATGCCCTTTGGCTACACCTTC. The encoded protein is CASSLDLMPFGYTF.

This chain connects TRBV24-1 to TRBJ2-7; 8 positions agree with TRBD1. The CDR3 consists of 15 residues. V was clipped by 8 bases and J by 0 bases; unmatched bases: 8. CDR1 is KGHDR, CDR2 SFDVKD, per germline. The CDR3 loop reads CATISTGDSSYEQYF. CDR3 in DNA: TGTGCCACCATTTCGACAGGGGACTCCTCCTACGAGCAGTACTTC.

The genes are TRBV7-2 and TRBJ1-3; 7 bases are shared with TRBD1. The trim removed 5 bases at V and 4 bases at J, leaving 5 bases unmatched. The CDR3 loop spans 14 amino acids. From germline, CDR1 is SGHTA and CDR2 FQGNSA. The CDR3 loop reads CASSGTVSGNTIYF. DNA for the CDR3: TGTGCCAGCAGCGGGACAGTATCAGGAAACACCATATATTTT.

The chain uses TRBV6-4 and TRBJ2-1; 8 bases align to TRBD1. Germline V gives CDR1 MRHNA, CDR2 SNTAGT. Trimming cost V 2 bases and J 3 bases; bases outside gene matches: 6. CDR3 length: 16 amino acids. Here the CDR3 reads CASSDGVGTGYNEQFF. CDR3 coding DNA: TGTGCCAGCAGTGACGGGGTGGGGACAGGCTACAATGAGCAGTTCTTC.

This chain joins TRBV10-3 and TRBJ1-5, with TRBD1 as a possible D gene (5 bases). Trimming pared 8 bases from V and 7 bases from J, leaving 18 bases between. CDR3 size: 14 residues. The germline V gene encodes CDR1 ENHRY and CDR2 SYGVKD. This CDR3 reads CAIPPGGRGQPQHF. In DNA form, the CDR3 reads TGTGCCATCCCCCCGGGGGGTCGGGGACAGCCCCAGCATTTT.

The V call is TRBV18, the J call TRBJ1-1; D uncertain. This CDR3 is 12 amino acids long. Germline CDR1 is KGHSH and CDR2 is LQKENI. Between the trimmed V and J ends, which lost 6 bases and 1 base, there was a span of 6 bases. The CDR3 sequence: CASSPGNTEAFF. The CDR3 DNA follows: TGTGCCAGCTCTCCGGGGAACACTGAAGCTTTCTTT.

CDR3 bases: TGTGCCAGCAGCAGGTCCGGCTCTGGAAACACCATATATTTT. This encodes CASSRSGSGNTIYF. The chain carries TRBV6-5 and TRBJ1-3, with D uncertain. V dropped 6 bases and J dropped 0 bases, with 9 bases sitting between them. The CDR3 consists of 14 residues. Germline CDR1 reads MNHEY; CDR2 reads SVGAGI.